This paragraph covers one TCR beta chain sequence. Its antigen is undetermined. Generated by immunoSEQ multiplex PCR, the TCRdb table keeps only in-frame clones and is missing some. In the table there are around 650,000 clones, approximately 96% of which are singletons. The data are from a study of shared clonotypes between healthy human individuals. Study summary: Ranging from 18 to 49 in age, donors were two women and three men. Regarding the study as a whole: For naive CD4 cells, roughly 5.5% of clonotypes were shared across a handful of donors.

Germline values: CDR1 LNHNV, CDR2 YYDKDF (reference sequence). Trimming removed 5 bases from V and 3 bases from J, with 13 bases in between. The CDR3 contains 14 residues. Positively selected for CCR7, the CD45RO-negative cells used as naive CD8 cells excluded terminally differentiated effector memory CD45RA+ cells. This receptor was identified in a woman aged 30 to 39 in good health. Sequencing input: naive CD8+ T cells sorted from blood. This chain links TRBV15 with TRBJ1-1, with unresolved D. CDR3 region: CATSAAAEHTEAFF. The CDR3 region has the DNA TGTGCCACCAGCGCCGCCGCGGAGCACACTGAAGCTTTCTTT.